The source of this TCR beta chain is a study of vaccination effects on CD4 cells after COVID-19. Before sequencing took place, the ViraFEST assay used viral peptide pools to expand antigen-specific CD4+ T cells. Isolating CD4+ T cells followed more than eight days of culture. PCR-confirmed SARS-CoV-2 infection occurred in the person between March and December 2020. Participants were vaccinated with two doses of either the BNT162b2 or mRNA-1273 vaccine. For each well, some 1.9 million PBMC were cultured with 9 to 10 IU/ml IL-2 and around 9 ug/ml peptides. From germline, CDR1 is MNHEY and CDR2 SVGAGI. The germline V and J ends were trimmed by 4 bases and 6 bases, with 13 bases remaining between them. The CDR3 is 13 amino acids. Details on this clone: Antigen: not known.

Data came from immunoSEQ multiplex PCR; TCRdb stores just in-frame clones and leaves some out. Of over 10,000 clones listed, 73% were seen once; the top ten hold approximately 35%. This clonotype was sampled from a human donor who had a prior SARS-CoV-2 infection. The input for sequencing was CD4+ T cells from PBMCs cultured with HCoV-NL63 spike peptides, taken after COVID-19 vaccination. V is TRBV6-5 and J is TRBJ2-7; tentative D call: TRBD2 (6 bases). For the CDR3, the DNA is TGTGCCAGCAGTTTGGGACTGGGGCTCGAGCAGTACTTC. This sequence encodes CASSLGLGLEQYF.